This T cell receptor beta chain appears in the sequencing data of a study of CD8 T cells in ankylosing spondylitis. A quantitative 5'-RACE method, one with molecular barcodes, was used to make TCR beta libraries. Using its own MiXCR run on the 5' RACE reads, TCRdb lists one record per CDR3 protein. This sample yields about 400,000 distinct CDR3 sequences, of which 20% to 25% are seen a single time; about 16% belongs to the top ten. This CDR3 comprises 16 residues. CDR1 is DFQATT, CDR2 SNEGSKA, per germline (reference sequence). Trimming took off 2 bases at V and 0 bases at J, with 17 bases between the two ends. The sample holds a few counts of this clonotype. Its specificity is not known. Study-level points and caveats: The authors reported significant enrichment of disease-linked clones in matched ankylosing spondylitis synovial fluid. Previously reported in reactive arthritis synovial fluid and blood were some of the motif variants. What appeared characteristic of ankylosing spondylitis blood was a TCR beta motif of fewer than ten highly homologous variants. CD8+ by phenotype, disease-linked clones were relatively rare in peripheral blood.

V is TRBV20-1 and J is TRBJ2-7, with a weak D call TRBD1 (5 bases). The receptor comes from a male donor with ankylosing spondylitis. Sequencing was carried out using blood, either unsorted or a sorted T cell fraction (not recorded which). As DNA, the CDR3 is TGCAGTGCTAGACTTCGAAGACAGATAAACTCCTACGAGCAGTACTTC. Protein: CSARLRRQINSYEQYF.